The clone carrying this T cell receptor beta chain was seen repeatedly, ten times or more. Its antigen is not identified. The CDR3 sequence is 14 residues long. The V gene's germline CDR1 is MNHEY and CDR2 SMNVEV (reference sequence). Trimming cost V 5 bases and J 5 bases, with 15 bases left between them. Amplified TCR beta CDR3 regions derived from RNA transcripts. Initially, a first-round RT-PCR of the TCR CDR3 employed the HTBI primer set. TCRdb called the multiplex PCR reads again in MiXCR, with one record for every CDR3 protein. This sample carries approximately 620,000 distinct CDR3 sequences, around 13% of them seen once, and the ten largest clones take roughly 5.7%. This entry is derived from a study of T cells in Graves' hyperthyroidism and ophthalmopathy. Reasons for excluding patients were uncontrolled infection, other autoimmune disease, pregnancy or lactation. Study findings and constraints: A model of 13 V-J features distinguished ophthalmopathy from stable hyperthyroidism.

The TCR comes from a woman younger than 45 with Graves' hyperthyroidism that later progressed to Graves' ophthalmopathy. The sample was blood. J is TRBJ1-2 and V is TRBV27; TRBD1 is a possible D gene (6 bases). The CDR3 DNA is TGTGCCAGCAGTCTAAACAGGGCTGGGTATGGCTACACCTTC. Its protein is CASSLNRAGYGYTF.